This TCR beta chain was sequenced for a study of T-cell memory formation after mild COVID-19. Looking at the study overall: Each donor largely had its own TCR clusters.

The CDR3 spans 16 residues. V gave up 3 bases and J gave up 0 bases; unmatched junction bases: 6. The germline CDR1 and CDR2 sequences are SGHKS and YYEKEE (reference sequence). In TCRdb, the 5' RACE reads were re-called with MiXCR into one record per CDR3 protein. The sample has 580,000 or so distinct CDR3 sequences, around 15% seen once. The V call is TRBV5-5, the J call TRBJ2-7; 10 bases map to TRBD1. The receptor comes from an adult woman who had mild COVID-19 (a few samples of this study predate the infection). Cell type and time point are not known. The sequenced sample consisted of PBMCs or a T cell subset sorted from them (not recorded which). CDR3 sequence reads: CASSSEGQGSSYEQYF. The CDR3 coding sequence is TGTGCCAGCAGCTCGGAGGGACAGGGGAGCTCCTACGAGCAGTACTTC.